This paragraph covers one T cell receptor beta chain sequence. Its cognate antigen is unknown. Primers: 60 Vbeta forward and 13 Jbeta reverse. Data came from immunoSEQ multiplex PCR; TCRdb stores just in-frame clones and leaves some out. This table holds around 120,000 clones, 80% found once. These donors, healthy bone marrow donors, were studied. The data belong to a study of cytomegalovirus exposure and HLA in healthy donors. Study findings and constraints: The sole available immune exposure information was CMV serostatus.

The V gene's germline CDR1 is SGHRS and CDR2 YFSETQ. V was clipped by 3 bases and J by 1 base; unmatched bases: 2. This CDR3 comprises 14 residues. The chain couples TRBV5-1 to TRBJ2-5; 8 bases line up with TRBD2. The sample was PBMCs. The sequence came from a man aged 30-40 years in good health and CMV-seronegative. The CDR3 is CASSYTSGQETQYF. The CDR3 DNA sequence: TGCGCCAGCAGCTATACTAGCGGCCAAGAGACCCAGTACTTC.